The rows below give T cell receptor beta chains drawn from one sample of a study of T cell responses to AZD1222 COVID-19 vaccine. The method was immunoSEQ multiplex PCR; TCRdb's version includes in-frame clones alone and lacks a portion of them. The sample records about 170,000 clones, approximately 95% being singletons. The sequences come from peripheral blood, collected on day 0 of AZD1222 vaccination. These TCRs come from an adult in good health. Each CDR3 is given with its conserved first and last residue. D genes are given only for firm matches. Clone size is stated in some rows and not others, as once, few, many or a class when expanded.

d_call: -; clone_size: -; j_call: TRBJ1-1; v_call: TRBV6-5; cdr3_nt: TGTGCCAGCAGTTACGGGAGTGTAGGCTCTGAAGCTTTCTTT; cdr3_aa: CASSYGSVGSEAFF
d_call: -; clone_size: -; j_call: TRBJ1-5; v_call: TRBV5-1; cdr3_nt: TGCGCCAGCAGCTGGTCTCCGGAGGAGCCCCAGCATTTT; cdr3_aa: CASSWSPEEPQHF
d_call: -; clone_size: -; j_call: TRBJ2-1; v_call: TRBV14; cdr3_nt: TGTGCCAGCAGCCAAGATCGCGGGTCCTACAATGAGCAGTTCTTC; cdr3_aa: CASSQDRGSYNEQFF
d_call: -; clone_size: -; j_call: TRBJ1-2; v_call: TRBV6-1; cdr3_nt: TGTGCCAGCAGTGAAGATGTGGTGAGATACTACACCTTC; cdr3_aa: CASSEDVVRYYTF
d_call: TRBD1; clone_size: -; j_call: TRBJ2-7; v_call: TRBV5-5; cdr3_nt: TGTGCCAGCAGCCTACACCGGGACAGTCAGTACTTC; cdr3_aa: CASSLHRDSQYF
d_call: TRBD2; clone_size: -; j_call: TRBJ2-1; v_call: TRBV9; cdr3_nt: TGTGCCAGCAGCGTAGGACTAGCGGGAGAGCAGTTCTTC; cdr3_aa: CASSVGLAGEQFF
d_call: -; clone_size: -; j_call: TRBJ2-7; v_call: TRBV7-6; cdr3_nt: TGTGCCAGCAGCTTAGGGGGGGCTGGCATGAGCTCCTACGAGCAGTACTTC; cdr3_aa: CASSLGGAGMSSYEQYF
d_call: TRBD2; clone_size: once; j_call: TRBJ2-1; v_call: TRBV10-1; cdr3_nt: TGCGCCAGCAGTCCCGGGACTAGAGGTCTCCATGAGCAGTTCTTC; cdr3_aa: CASSPGTRGLHEQFF
d_call: -; clone_size: -; j_call: TRBJ2-1; v_call: TRBV2; cdr3_nt: TGTGCCAGCAGTGAACCAACCTACAATGAGCAGTTCTTC; cdr3_aa: CASSEPTYNEQFF
d_call: -; clone_size: -; j_call: TRBJ2-3; v_call: TRBV5-1; cdr3_nt: TGCGCCAGCAGGCGTAACAGGGATAGCACAGATACGCAGTATTTT; cdr3_aa: CASRRNRDSTDTQYF
d_call: -; clone_size: once; j_call: TRBJ1-1; v_call: TRBV19; cdr3_nt: TGTGCCAGTAGTATCCCTTCAGAGCCTACCCCTTTGAACACTGAAGCTTTCTTT; cdr3_aa: CASSIPSEPTPLNTEAFF
d_call: -; clone_size: -; j_call: TRBJ1-5; v_call: TRBV15; cdr3_nt: TGTGCCATAGGACCTGTGGGTCAGCCCCAGCATTTT; cdr3_aa: CAIGPVGQPQHF
d_call: -; clone_size: -; j_call: TRBJ2-3; v_call: TRBV6-5; cdr3_nt: TGTGCCAGCAGGGACAACCGCACAGATACGCAGTATTTT; cdr3_aa: CASRDNRTDTQYF
d_call: -; clone_size: -; j_call: TRBJ2-3; v_call: TRBV11-3; cdr3_nt: TGTGCCAGCAGCTTAGGTCCGAACACAGATACGCAGTATTTT; cdr3_aa: CASSLGPNTDTQYF
d_call: -; clone_size: -; j_call: TRBJ1-6; v_call: TRBV6-4; cdr3_nt: TGTGCCAGCAGTAGAGACGGGGGCCGGAATTCACCCCTCCACTTT; cdr3_aa: CASSRDGGRNSPLHF
d_call: -; clone_size: once; j_call: TRBJ2-2; v_call: TRBV5-1; cdr3_nt: TGCGCCAGCAGCTTGGCGGTACCCGCGACCACCGGGGAGCTGTTTTTT; cdr3_aa: CASSLAVPATTGELFF
d_call: -; clone_size: -; j_call: TRBJ1-1; v_call: TRBV2; cdr3_nt: TGTGCCAGCAGTGGGGAGGGGGGCACTGAAGCTTTCTTT; cdr3_aa: CASSGEGGTEAFF
d_call: TRBD1; clone_size: -; j_call: TRBJ2-7; v_call: TRBV5-5; cdr3_nt: TGTGCCAGCAGCTTTACGGGACAGCTCTCCTACGAGCAGTACTTC; cdr3_aa: CASSFTGQLSYEQYF
d_call: TRBD2; clone_size: -; j_call: TRBJ2-5; v_call: TRBV2; cdr3_nt: TGTGCCAGCAGTGAAGGGACTAGCGGGAGGGCCAGAAAGACCCAGTACTTC; cdr3_aa: CASSEGTSGRARKTQYF
d_call: -; clone_size: -; j_call: TRBJ2-1; v_call: TRBV29-1; cdr3_nt: TGCAGCGTTGATGGGCAATACAATGAGCAGTTCTTC; cdr3_aa: CSVDGQYNEQFF
d_call: TRBD1; clone_size: -; j_call: TRBJ1-1; v_call: TRBV27; cdr3_nt: TGTGCCAGCAGTTTCGGACAGGGTGGAGGTGAAGCTTTCTTT; cdr3_aa: CASSFGQGGGEAFF
d_call: -; clone_size: -; j_call: TRBJ1-1; v_call: TRBV12-5; cdr3_nt: TGTGCTAGTGGGAGAGCGGACAGACCGAACACTGAAGCTTTCTTT; cdr3_aa: CASGRADRPNTEAFF
d_call: -; clone_size: -; j_call: TRBJ1-1; v_call: TRBV27; cdr3_nt: TGTGCCAGCAGTTTAGCGGCAGACGGCGGGGTCACTGAAGCTTTCTTT; cdr3_aa: CASSLAADGGVTEAFF
d_call: -; clone_size: -; j_call: TRBJ1-5; v_call: TRBV5-1; cdr3_nt: TGCGCCAGCAGCTTGGACAGTCTTAGCAATCAGCCCCAGCATTTT; cdr3_aa: CASSLDSLSNQPQHF
d_call: -; clone_size: -; j_call: TRBJ2-1; v_call: TRBV6-6; cdr3_nt: TGTGCCAGCAGGCCATCCGGGACTCCCAGCCATGAGCAGTTCTTC; cdr3_aa: CASRPSGTPSHEQFF
d_call: -; clone_size: -; j_call: TRBJ1-1; v_call: TRBV5-1; cdr3_nt: TGCGCCAGCAGATACAGGGCGACCACTGAAGCTTTCTTT; cdr3_aa: CASRYRATTEAFF
d_call: TRBD1; clone_size: -; j_call: TRBJ1-5; v_call: TRBV20-1; cdr3_nt: TGCAGTGCTAGTGGGACAGGGGGCCCCAATCAGCCCCAGCATTTT; cdr3_aa: CSASGTGGPNQPQHF
d_call: -; clone_size: -; j_call: TRBJ1-1; v_call: TRBV5-5; cdr3_nt: TGTGCCAGCAGCTTGTGGGAGGGCACTGAAGCTTTCTTT; cdr3_aa: CASSLWEGTEAFF
d_call: -; clone_size: -; j_call: TRBJ2-5; v_call: TRBV6-2/TRBV6-3; cdr3_nt: TGTGCCAGCAGCCTCGAAGAGACCCAGTACTTC; cdr3_aa: CASSLEETQYF
d_call: -; clone_size: -; j_call: TRBJ2-2; v_call: TRBV6-5; cdr3_nt: TGTGCCAGCACGGATGTACAGGGAAGGACCGGGGAGCTGTTTTTT; cdr3_aa: CASTDVQGRTGELFF
d_call: -; clone_size: -; j_call: TRBJ1-2; v_call: TRBV7-2; cdr3_nt: TGTGCCAGCAGCTTTCTCTACAGTCGCTACACCTTC; cdr3_aa: CASSFLYSRYTF
d_call: -; clone_size: once; j_call: TRBJ2-3; v_call: TRBV11-2; cdr3_nt: TGTGCCAGCAGCCCCCCGGGTGGTTTCACGTCAGATACGCAGTATTTT; cdr3_aa: CASSPPGGFTSDTQYF
d_call: -; clone_size: -; j_call: TRBJ1-3; v_call: TRBV2; cdr3_nt: TGTGCCAGCAGTGGGGAATACGGAAACACCATATATTTT; cdr3_aa: CASSGEYGNTIYF
d_call: -; clone_size: -; j_call: TRBJ1-1; v_call: TRBV7-8; cdr3_nt: TGTGCCAGCAGCTTAGATCAAAGAAACACTGAAGCTTTCTTT; cdr3_aa: CASSLDQRNTEAFF
d_call: -; clone_size: -; j_call: TRBJ1-4; v_call: TRBV27; cdr3_nt: TGTGCCAGCAGTTTATATGCAACTAATGAAAAACTGTTTTTT; cdr3_aa: CASSLYATNEKLFF
d_call: TRBD1; clone_size: -; j_call: TRBJ1-2; v_call: TRBV3-1/TRBV3-2; cdr3_nt: TGTGCCAGCAGCGTAACAGGGGACTATGGCTACACCTTC; cdr3_aa: CASSVTGDYGYTF
d_call: TRBD2; clone_size: -; j_call: TRBJ2-7; v_call: TRBV2; cdr3_nt: TGTGCCAGCAGTGAAGCCGGGACTAGCAGTTCCTACGAGCAGTACTTC; cdr3_aa: CASSEAGTSSSYEQYF
d_call: -; clone_size: once; j_call: TRBJ1-1; v_call: TRBV29-1; cdr3_nt: TGCAGCGTTCGAGGCAGGCTGAACACTGAAGCTTTCTTT; cdr3_aa: CSVRGRLNTEAFF
d_call: -; clone_size: -; j_call: TRBJ1-2; v_call: TRBV5-1; cdr3_nt: TGCGCCAGCAGCTTGGTTGGAGGGTATGGCTACACCTTC; cdr3_aa: CASSLVGGYGYTF
d_call: -; clone_size: -; j_call: TRBJ2-7; v_call: TRBV5-6; cdr3_nt: TGTGCCAGCAGCTTGGCCGGGACCGGAGACTACGAGCAGTACTTC; cdr3_aa: CASSLAGTGDYEQYF
d_call: -; clone_size: once; j_call: TRBJ2-5; v_call: TRBV11-3; cdr3_nt: TGTGCCAGCAGCGCCATGGGGCGGGAAGGGGAGACCCAGTACTTC; cdr3_aa: CASSAMGREGETQYF
d_call: -; clone_size: -; j_call: TRBJ2-5; v_call: TRBV4-1; cdr3_nt: TGCGCCAGCACGCCCAAACAGGGCCAAGAGACCCAGTACTTC; cdr3_aa: CASTPKQGQETQYF
d_call: -; clone_size: -; j_call: TRBJ2-3; v_call: TRBV6-5; cdr3_nt: TGTGCCAGCAGTTACCACAGCACAGATACGCAGTATTTT; cdr3_aa: CASSYHSTDTQYF
d_call: TRBD1; clone_size: -; j_call: TRBJ1-2; v_call: TRBV7-8; cdr3_nt: TGTGCCAGCAGCCAATACACAGGGACAGGCTATGGCTACACCTTC; cdr3_aa: CASSQYTGTGYGYTF
d_call: -; clone_size: -; j_call: TRBJ1-1; v_call: TRBV6-5; cdr3_nt: TGTGCCAGCAGTTACCAGAGAGAGAACACTGAAGCTTTCTTT; cdr3_aa: CASSYQRENTEAFF
d_call: -; clone_size: -; j_call: TRBJ2-1; v_call: TRBV13; cdr3_nt: TGTGCCAGCAGCCCTGACGGGTACAATGAGCAGTTCTTC; cdr3_aa: CASSPDGYNEQFF